This T cell receptor (beta chain) was documented in a study of blood T cell repertoires in COVID-19. With V trimmed by 3 bases and J by 1 base, 2 bases remained unmatched. This CDR3 has 13 residues. CDR1 is GTSNPN, CDR2 SVGIG, per germline (reference sequence). The method was immunoSEQ multiplex PCR; TCRdb's version includes in-frame clones alone and lacks a portion of them. Here the sample spans about 240,000 clones, about 86% being singletons. V and J are TRBV30 and TRBJ1-1; 7 positions agree with TRBD1. This TCR came from a woman in her thirties or forties with acute COVID-19. The sequenced sample was PBMCs or T cells enriched from blood (not recorded which). The CDR3 region is CAWRYRGNTEAFF. The CDR3 nucleotides are TGTGCCTGGAGATACAGGGGGAACACTGAAGCTTTCTTT.